The source of this T cell receptor beta chain is a study of blood T cells in healthy people across ages. For the second PCR, which ran for about 7 to 11 cycles, a sample-barcoded 5' primer and a J-beta primer mix were used. Via MiXCR, TCRdb re-called the 5' RACE reads, giving one row per CDR3 protein. The sample holds approximately 1.5 million distinct CDR3 sequences, 30% to 35% seen once. This clonotype has only a few counts. Its antigen is still unknown. CDR3 length: 18 residues. Germline V gene lookup returns CDR1 MNHEY and CDR2 SMNVEV (reference sequence). The V gene end was trimmed by 6 bases and the J gene end by 0 bases; junction bases not matched to a gene: 7. The study's findings and limits: Naive CD4+ cells and diversity were both higher in long-lived donors than in aged donors.

The sequenced sample was blood. This receptor was obtained from a young woman in good health. This chain connects TRBV27 to TRBJ2-1; 14 bases are shared with TRBD2. CDR3 protein: CASRRLAGGRSSYNEQFF. The DNA for the CDR3 is TGTGCCAGCAGACGACTAGCGGGAGGGCGTAGCTCCTACAATGAGCAGTTCTTC.